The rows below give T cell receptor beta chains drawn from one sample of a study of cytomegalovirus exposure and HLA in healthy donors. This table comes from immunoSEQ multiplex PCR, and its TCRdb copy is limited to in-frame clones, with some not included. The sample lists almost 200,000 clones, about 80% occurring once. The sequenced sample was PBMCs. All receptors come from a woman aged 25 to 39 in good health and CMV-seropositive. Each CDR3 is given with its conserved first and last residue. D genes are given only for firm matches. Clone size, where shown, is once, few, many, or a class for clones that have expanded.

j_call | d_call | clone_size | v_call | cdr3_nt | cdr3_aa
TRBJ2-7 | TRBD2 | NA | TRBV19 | TGTGCCAGTAGTGGCGGGGGTGGGCAGTACTTC | CASSGGGGQYF
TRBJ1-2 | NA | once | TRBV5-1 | TGCGCCAGCAGCGCCGGGCAGGGCGAAGTTGGCTACACCTTC | CASSAGQGEVGYTF
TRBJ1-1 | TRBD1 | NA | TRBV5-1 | TGCGCCAGCAGCTTGGGGGAAGGGGGCCTAGCTTTCTTT | CASSLGEGGLAFF
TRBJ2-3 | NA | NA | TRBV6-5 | TGTGCCACTAAAACAGATACGCAGTATTTT | CATKTDTQYF
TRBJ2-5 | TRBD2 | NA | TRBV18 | TGTGCCAGCTCACCAGATAGCGGGAGGGCAGAGACCCAGTACTTC | CASSPDSGRAETQYF
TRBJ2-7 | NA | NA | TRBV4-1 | TGCGCCAGCAGATCCCCGGGACAAAGCTACGAGCAGTACTTC | CASRSPGQSYEQYF
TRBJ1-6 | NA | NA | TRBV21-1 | TGTGCCAGCAGCTACAGGGGGCGCGCACCCCTCCACTTT | CASSYRGRAPLHF
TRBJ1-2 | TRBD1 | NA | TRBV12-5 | TGTGCTAGTGGTTTGGACAGGGGGTATCCCCCTTATGGCTACACCTTC | CASGLDRGYPPYGYTF
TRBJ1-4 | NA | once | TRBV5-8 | TGTGCCAGCAGCTTGGAAGGGATGGGCCAGGGCCGAACTTTTCAAAAACTGTTTTTT | CASSLEGMGQGRTFQKLFF
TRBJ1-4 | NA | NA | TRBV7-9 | TGTGCCAGCAGCGCGACAGCAACTAATGAAAAACTGTTTTTT | CASSATATNEKLFF
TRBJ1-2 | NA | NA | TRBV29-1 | TGCAGCGTTGAAGGAGGTGGGGGGGAACCCGCCTATGGCTACACCTTC | CSVEGGGGEPAYGYTF
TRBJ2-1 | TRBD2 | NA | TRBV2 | TGTGCCAGCAGTGATTGGACTAGCGGGGGCAATGAGCAGTTCTTC | CASSDWTSGGNEQFF
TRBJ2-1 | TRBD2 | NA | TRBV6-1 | TGTGCCAGCGTAGGGAGGGTGGGGAATGAGCAGTTCTTC | CASVGRVGNEQFF
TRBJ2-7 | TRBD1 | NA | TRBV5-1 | TGCGCCAGCAGCGTGGGGACAGGGTTGGGTTACGAGCAGTACTTC | CASSVGTGLGYEQYF
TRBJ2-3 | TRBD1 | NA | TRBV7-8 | TGTGCCAGCAGTATGACAGGGGGCACAGATACGCAGTATTTT | CASSMTGGTDTQYF
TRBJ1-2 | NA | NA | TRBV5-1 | TGCGCCAGCAGCTCCGGAGCAGATGGCTACACCTTC | CASSSGADGYTF
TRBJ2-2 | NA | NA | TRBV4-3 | TGCGCCAGCAGCCAAGTCTACAGGGAGATCACCGGGGAGCTGTTTTTT | CASSQVYREITGELFF
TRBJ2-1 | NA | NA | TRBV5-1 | TGCGCCAGCAGCTTGAATCAGGGGGGTTCCTACAATGAGCAGTTCTTC | CASSLNQGGSYNEQFF
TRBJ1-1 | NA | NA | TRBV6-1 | TGTGCCAGCAGCCAGGGTGGGGCTGAAGCTTTCTTT | CASSQGGAEAFF
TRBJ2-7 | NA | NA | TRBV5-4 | TGTGCCAGCAGCTTTCCGTCAGGGGGGTCCTACGAGCAGTACTTC | CASSFPSGGSYEQYF
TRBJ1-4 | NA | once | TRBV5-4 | TGTGCCAGCAGTCACACGGACAGTAATGAAAAACTGTTTTTT | CASSHTDSNEKLFF
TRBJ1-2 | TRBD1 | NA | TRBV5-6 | TGTGCCAGCAGCATACAGGGGGCTGCTAACTATGGCTACACCTTC | CASSIQGAANYGYTF
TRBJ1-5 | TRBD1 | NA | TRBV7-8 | TGTGCCAGCAGCTTAGCTCGGGACAGCAGGAATCAGCCCCAGCATTTT | CASSLARDSRNQPQHF
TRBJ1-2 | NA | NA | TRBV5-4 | TGTGCCAGCAGCTTCGGAGATAACTATGGCTACACCTTC | CASSFGDNYGYTF
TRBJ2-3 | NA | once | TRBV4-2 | TGTGCCAGCAGCCAAGAACAGGTGAACACAGATACGCAGTATTTT | CASSQEQVNTDTQYF
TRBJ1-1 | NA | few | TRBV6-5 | TGTGCCAGCAGTTGGGTTGCGGACACTGAAGCTTTCTTT | CASSWVADTEAFF
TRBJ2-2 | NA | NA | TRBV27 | TGTGCCAGCAGTTATGGCCTGAACACCGGGGAGCTGTTTTTT | CASSYGLNTGELFF
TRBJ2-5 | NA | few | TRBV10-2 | TGCGCCAGCAGTGAGGGGACACTTAATGGGGCCCAGTACTTC | CASSEGTLNGAQYF
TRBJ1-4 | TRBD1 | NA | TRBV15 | TGTGCCACCAGCACCAGGACAGGCCGGAATGAAAAACTGTTTTTT | CATSTRTGRNEKLFF
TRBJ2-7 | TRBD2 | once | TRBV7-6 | TGTGCCAGCAGCTTATTTGGGGGGGACTCCTACGAGCAGTACTTC | CASSLFGGDSYEQYF
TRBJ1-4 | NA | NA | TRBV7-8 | TGTGCCAGCAGCAAAAGGACGGGGAGACTGTTTTTT | CASSKRTGRLFF